The clone carrying this T cell receptor beta chain was recorded a few times. These data come from a study of T cells in Graves' hyperthyroidism and ophthalmopathy. Authors of the study amplified TCR beta CDR3 regions from RNA transcripts. HTBI primers drove first-round RT-PCR of the TCR CDR3. Each CDR3 protein is one row after TCRdb ran MiXCR on the multiplex PCR reads. Among fewer than 700,000 distinct CDR3 sequences listed, 15% to 20% were seen once. Sequencing input: blood. The source is a woman in her 30s with Graves' hyperthyroidism.

This chain's CDR3 is CASKEAPSGANVLTF. The CDR3 DNA follows: TGTGCCAGCAAAGAGGCTCCCTCTGGGGCCAACGTCCTGACTTTC. V gene TRBV28 combines with J gene TRBJ2-6, with D unclear. CDR1 is MDHEN, CDR2 SYDVKM, per germline. This CDR3 region has 15 residues. V gave up 7 bases and J gave up 0 bases, with 10 bases separating them.